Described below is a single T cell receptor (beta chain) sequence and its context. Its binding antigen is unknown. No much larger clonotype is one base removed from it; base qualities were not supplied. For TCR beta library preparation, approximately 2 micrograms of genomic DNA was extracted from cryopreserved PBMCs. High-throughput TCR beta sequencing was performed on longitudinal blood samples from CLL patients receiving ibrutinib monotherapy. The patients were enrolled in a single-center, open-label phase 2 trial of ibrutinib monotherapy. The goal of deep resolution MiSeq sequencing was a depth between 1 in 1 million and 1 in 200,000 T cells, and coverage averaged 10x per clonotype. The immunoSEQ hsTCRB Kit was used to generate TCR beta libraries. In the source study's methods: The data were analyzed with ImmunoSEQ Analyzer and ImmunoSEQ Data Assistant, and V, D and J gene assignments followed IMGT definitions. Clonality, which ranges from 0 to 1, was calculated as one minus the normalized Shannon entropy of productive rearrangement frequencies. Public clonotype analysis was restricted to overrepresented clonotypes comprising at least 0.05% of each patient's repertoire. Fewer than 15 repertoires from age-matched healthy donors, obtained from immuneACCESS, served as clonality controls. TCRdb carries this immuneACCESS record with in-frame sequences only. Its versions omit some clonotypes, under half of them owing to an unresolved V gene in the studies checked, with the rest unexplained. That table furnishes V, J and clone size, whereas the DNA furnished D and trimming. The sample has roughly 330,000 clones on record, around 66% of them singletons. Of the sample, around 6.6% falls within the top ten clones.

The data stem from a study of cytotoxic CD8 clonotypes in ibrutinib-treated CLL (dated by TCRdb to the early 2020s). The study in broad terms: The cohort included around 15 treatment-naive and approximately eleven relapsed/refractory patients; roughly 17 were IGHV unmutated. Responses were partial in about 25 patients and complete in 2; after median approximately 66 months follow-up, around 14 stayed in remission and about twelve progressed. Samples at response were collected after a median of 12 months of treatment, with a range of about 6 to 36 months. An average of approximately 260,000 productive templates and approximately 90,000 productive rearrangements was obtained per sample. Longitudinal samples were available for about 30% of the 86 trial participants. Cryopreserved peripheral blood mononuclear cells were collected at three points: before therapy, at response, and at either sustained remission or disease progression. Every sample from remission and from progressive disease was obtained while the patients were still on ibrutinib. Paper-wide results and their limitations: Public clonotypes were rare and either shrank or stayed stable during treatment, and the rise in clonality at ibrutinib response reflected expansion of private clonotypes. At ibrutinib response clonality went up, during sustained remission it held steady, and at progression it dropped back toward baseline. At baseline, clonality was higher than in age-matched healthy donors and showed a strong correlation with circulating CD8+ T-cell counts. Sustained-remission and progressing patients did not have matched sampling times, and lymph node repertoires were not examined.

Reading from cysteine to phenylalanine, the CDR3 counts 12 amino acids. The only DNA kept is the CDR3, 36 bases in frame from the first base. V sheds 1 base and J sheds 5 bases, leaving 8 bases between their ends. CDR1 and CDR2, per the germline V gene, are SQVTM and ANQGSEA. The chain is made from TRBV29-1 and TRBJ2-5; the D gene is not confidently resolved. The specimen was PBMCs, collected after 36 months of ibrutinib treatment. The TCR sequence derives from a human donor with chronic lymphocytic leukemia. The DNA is TGCAGCGTTGAAGGAGGAGCGGAGACCCAGTACTTC. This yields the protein CSVEGGAETQYF.